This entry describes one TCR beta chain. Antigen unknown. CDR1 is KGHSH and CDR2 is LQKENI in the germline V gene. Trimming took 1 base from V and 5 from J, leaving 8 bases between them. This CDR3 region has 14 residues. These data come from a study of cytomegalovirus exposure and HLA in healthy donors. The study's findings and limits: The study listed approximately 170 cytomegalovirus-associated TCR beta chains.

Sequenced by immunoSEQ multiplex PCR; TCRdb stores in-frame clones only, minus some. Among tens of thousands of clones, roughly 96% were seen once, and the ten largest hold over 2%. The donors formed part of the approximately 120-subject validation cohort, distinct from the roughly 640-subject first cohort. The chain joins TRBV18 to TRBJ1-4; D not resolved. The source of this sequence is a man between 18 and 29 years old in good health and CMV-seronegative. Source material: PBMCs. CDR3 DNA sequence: TGTGCCAGCTCACCACTGACGGGAAATGAAAAACTGTTTTTT. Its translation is CASSPLTGNEKLFF.